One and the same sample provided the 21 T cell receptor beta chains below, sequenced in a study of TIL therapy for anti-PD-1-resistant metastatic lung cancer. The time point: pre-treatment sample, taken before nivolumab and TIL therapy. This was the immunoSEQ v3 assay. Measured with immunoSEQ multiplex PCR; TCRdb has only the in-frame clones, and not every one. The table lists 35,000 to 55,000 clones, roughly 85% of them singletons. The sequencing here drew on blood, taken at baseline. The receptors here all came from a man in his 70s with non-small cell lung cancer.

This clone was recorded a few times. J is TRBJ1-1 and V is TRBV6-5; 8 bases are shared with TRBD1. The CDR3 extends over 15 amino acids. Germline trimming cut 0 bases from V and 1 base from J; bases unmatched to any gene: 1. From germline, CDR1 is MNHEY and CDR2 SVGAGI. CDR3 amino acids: CASSYSGTGNTEAFF. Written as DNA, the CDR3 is TGTGCCAGCAGTTACTCCGGGACAGGGAACACTGAAGCTTTCTTT.

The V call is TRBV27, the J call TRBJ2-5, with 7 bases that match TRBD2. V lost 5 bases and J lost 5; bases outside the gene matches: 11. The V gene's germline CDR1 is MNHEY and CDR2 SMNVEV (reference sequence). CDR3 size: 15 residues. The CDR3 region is CASSPLRGGSETQYF. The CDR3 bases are TGTGCCAGCAGTCCCCTCCGGGGCGGGAGCGAGACCCAGTACTTC.

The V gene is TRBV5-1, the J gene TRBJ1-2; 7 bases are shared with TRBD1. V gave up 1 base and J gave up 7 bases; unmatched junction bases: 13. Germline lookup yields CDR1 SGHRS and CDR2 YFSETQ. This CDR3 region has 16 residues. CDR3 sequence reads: CASSLPSTGKFTGYTF. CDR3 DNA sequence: TGCGCCAGCAGCTTGCCTTCGACAGGGAAGTTTACTGGCTACACCTTC.

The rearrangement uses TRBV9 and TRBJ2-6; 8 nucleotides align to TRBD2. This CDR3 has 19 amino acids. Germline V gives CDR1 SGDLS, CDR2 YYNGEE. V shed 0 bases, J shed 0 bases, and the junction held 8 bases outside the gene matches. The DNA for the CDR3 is TGTGCCAGCAGCGTAGACCTTAGCGGGATCCTCTCTGGGGCCAACGTCCTGACTTTC. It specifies CASSVDLSGILSGANVLTF.

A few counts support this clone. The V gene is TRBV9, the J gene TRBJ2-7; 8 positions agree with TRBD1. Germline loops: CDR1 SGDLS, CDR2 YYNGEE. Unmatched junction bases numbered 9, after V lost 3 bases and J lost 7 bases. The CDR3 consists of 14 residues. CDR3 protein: CASSADSWTGEQYF. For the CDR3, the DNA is TGTGCCAGCAGCGCCGACTCGTGGACAGGGGAGCAGTACTTC.

Written as DNA, the CDR3 is TGTGCCAGTAGTCGATGGGTCACAGATACGCAGTATTTT. It translates to CASSRWVTDTQYF. The chain has TRBV19 and TRBJ2-3; no firm D call. V was shortened by 5 bases and J by 2 bases, with 8 bases between the two germline ends. This CDR3 spans 13 amino acids. In germline, CDR1 is LNHDA, CDR2 SQIVND (reference sequence).

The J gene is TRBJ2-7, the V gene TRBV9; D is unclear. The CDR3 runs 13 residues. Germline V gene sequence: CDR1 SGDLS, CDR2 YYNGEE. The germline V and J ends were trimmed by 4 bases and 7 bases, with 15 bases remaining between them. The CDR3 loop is CASSPRPGWEQYF. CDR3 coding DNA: TGTGCCAGCAGCCCGCGACCCGGGTGGGAGCAGTACTTC.

CDR3 sequence reads: CASSEMNTEAFF. Here the CDR3 DNA reads TGCGCCAGCAGTGAGATGAACACTGAAGCTTTCTTT. The gene calls are TRBV10-2 and TRBJ1-1; D not certain. The CDR3 runs 12 residues. Germline V CDR1 and CDR2: WSHSY, SAAADI. V gave up 2 bases and J gave up 0 bases, with 1 base separating them.

CDR3 DNA: TGTGCCAGCAGCCAAATACAGGACTCCTTCTCTGGAAACACCATATATTTT. It yields the protein CASSQIQDSFSGNTIYF. The J gene is TRBJ1-3, the V gene TRBV14; D is possibly TRBD1 (5 bases). This CDR3 has 17 residues. Trimming shortened V by 2 bases and J by 0 bases, and 14 bases separated the two germline ends. CDR1 and CDR2 (germline): SGHDN, FVKESK.

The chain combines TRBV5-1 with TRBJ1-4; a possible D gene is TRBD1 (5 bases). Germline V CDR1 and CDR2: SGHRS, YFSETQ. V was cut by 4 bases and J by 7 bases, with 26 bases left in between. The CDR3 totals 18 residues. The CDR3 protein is CASSPEQGVGSASEKLFF. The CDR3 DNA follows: TGCGCCAGCAGCCCGGAGCAGGGAGTCGGTTCGGCTAGTGAAAAACTGTTTTTT.

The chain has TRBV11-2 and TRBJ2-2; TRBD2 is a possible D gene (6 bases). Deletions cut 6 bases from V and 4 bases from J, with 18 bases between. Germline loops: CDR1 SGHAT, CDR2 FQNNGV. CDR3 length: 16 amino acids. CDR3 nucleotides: TGTGCCAGCAGGCCATCCGGGGAGGTCCCCACCGGGGAGCTGTTTTTT. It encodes CASRPSGEVPTGELFF.

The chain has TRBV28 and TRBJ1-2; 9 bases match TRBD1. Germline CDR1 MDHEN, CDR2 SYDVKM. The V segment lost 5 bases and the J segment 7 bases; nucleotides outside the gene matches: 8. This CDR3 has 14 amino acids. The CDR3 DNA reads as TGTGCCAGCAGTCCCCGGGACAGGGTGATTGGCTACACCTTC. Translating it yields CASSPRDRVIGYTF.

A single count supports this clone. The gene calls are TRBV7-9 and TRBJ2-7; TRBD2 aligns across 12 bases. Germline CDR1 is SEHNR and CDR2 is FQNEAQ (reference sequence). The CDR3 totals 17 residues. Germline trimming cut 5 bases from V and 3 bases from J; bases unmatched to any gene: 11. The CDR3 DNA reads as TGTGCCAGCAGCCCCGTTCCGGGACTAGCGGGCGGCTACGAGCAGTACTTC. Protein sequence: CASSPVPGLAGGYEQYF.

The CDR3 loop is CASSPQEGSYEQYF. CDR3 DNA: TGTGCCAGCTCACCGCAGGAGGGTTCCTACGAGCAGTACTTC. V and J are TRBV18 and TRBJ2-7, with D possibly TRBD2 on 6 matching bases. The CDR3 covers 14 residues. CDR1 is KGHSH, CDR2 LQKENI, per germline. V was trimmed by 3 bases and J by 1 base, leaving 10 bases between them.

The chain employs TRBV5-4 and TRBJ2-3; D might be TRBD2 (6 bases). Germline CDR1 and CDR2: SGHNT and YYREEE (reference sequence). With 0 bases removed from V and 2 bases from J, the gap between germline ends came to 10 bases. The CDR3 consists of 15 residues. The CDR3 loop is CASSLGGTFTDTQYF. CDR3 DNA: TGTGCCAGCAGCTTGGGGGGGACTTTCACAGATACGCAGTATTTT.

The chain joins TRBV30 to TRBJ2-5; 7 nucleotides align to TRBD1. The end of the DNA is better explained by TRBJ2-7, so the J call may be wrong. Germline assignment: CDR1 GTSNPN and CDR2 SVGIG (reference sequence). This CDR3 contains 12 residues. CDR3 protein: CAWSVDRYEQYF. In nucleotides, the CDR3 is TGTGCCTGGAGTGTGGACAGGTACGAGCAGTACTTC.

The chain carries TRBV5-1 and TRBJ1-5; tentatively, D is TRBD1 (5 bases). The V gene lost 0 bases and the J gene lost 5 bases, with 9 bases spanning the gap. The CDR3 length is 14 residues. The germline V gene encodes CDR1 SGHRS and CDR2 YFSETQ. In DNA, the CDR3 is TGCGCCAGCAGCTTGGCAGGGTTTGATCAGCCCCAGCATTTT. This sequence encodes CASSLAGFDQPQHF.

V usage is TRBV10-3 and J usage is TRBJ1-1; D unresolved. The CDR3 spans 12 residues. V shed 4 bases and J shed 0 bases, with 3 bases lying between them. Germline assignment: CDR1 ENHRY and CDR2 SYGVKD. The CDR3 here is CAISAMNTEAFF. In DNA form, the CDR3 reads TGTGCCATCAGTGCTATGAACACTGAAGCTTTCTTT.

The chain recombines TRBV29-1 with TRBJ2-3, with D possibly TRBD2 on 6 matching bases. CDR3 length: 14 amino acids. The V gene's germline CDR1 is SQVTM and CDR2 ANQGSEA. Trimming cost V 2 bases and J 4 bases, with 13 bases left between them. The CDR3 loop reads CSVESGSGADTQYF. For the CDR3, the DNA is TGCAGCGTTGAATCCGGGAGCGGAGCAGATACGCAGTATTTT.

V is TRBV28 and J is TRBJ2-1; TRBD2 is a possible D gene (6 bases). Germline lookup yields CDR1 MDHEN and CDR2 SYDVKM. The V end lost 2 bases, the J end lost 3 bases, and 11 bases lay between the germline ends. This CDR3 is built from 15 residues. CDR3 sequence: CASSLPGEVYNEQFF. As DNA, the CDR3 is TGTGCCAGCAGTTTACCGGGAGAGGTCTACAATGAGCAGTTCTTC.

The CDR3: CASSLPGLALGQFF. The CDR3 DNA follows: TGTGCCAGCAGCTTACCGGGACTAGCCTTAGGTCAGTTCTTC. The chain joins TRBV7-9 to TRBJ2-1; the match to TRBD2 covers 9 bases. Germline V gives CDR1 SEHNR, CDR2 FQNEAQ (reference sequence). CDR3 size: 14 residues. Germline trimming cut 2 bases from V and 13 bases from J; bases unmatched to any gene: 9.